These T cell receptor beta chains were read from a single sample in a study. MiXCR, run by TCRdb on the 5' RACE reads, gives a single entry per CDR3 protein. The table includes 4,500 to 6,000 distinct CDR3 sequences, approximately 72% detected once. The sequencing sample was made of Tregs sorted from blood. These receptors were taken from a female donor with breast cancer. Each CDR3 is given with its conserved first and last residue. The D gene is left open where the match is weak. The listing skips clone size in some rows; elsewhere it reads once, few, many or a size class.

d_call,clone_size,v_call,j_call,cdr3_aa,cdr3_nt
TRBD1,.,TRBV27,TRBJ1-5,CASSHRGANQPQHF,TGTGCCAGCAGTCACAGGGGCGCCAATCAGCCCCAGCATTTT
TRBD1,.,TRBV7-2,TRBJ1-2,CASSLRGQLDYGYTF,TGTGCCAGCAGCTTGCGGGGACAGTTGGACTATGGCTACACCTTC
.,once,TRBV7-9,TRBJ2-7,CASCGSNSYEQYF,TGTGCCAGCTGTGGGAGTAACTCCTACGAGCAGTACTTC
.,few,TRBV20-1,TRBJ2-3,CSASRSALVQYF,TGCAGTGCTAGTCGTAGCGCCCTTGTGCAGTATTTT
.,.,TRBV4-1,TRBJ2-2,CASSHIRSPNTGELFF,TGCGCCAGCAGCCACATCAGGAGCCCCAACACCGGGGAGCTGTTTTTT
.,.,TRBV9,TRBJ1-2,CASSGLGPDSNYGYTF,TGTGCCAGCAGCGGCCTGGGACCGGATTCTAACTATGGCTACACCTTC
.,.,TRBV4-1,TRBJ1-2,CASSQGGSRGYTF,TGCGCCAGCAGCCAAGGAGGTTCGAGGGGCTACACCTTC
TRBD1,.,TRBV12-3/TRBV12-4,TRBJ2-7,CASSNRKQGGEQYF,TGTGCCAGCAGTAACCGCAAACAGGGGGGCGAGCAGTACTTC
.,.,TRBV27,TRBJ2-1,CASSLVGVVSYNEQFF,TGTGCCAGCAGTTTAGTGGGGGTGGTGTCCTACAATGAGCAGTTCTTC
TRBD2,.,TRBV29-1,TRBJ2-1,CSVPSGMSSNEQFF,TGCAGCGTACCTAGCGGGATGAGTTCCAATGAGCAGTTCTTC
.,.,TRBV9,TRBJ1-2,CASSVGGYGYTF,TGTGCCAGCAGCGTAGGGGGCTATGGCTACACCTTC
.,.,TRBV4-1,TRBJ2-5,CASSQDPHQETQYF,TGCGCCAGCAGCCAAGATCCCCACCAAGAGACCCAGTACTTC
.,.,TRBV6-5,TRBJ2-7,CASSSQYEQYF,TGTGCCAGCAGTTCCCAGTACGAGCAGTACTTC
TRBD1,.,TRBV18,TRBJ1-1,CASSQTGVNTEAFF,TGTGCCAGCTCACAGACAGGGGTCAACACTGAAGCTTTCTTT
TRBD1,.,TRBV5-1,TRBJ2-5,CASSPPEGQGAKTQYF,TGCGCCAGCAGCCCACCCGAAGGACAGGGGGCAAAGACCCAGTACTTC
.,.,TRBV11-2,TRBJ2-5,CASSYTGMETQYF,TGTGCCAGCAGTTATACAGGGATGGAGACCCAGTACTTC
.,.,TRBV5-6,TRBJ1-2,CASSYPDSHYDGYTF,TGTGCCAGCAGCTACCCGGACAGCCACTACGATGGCTACACCTTC
.,.,TRBV9,TRBJ2-2,CASSVGMGATWELFF,TGTGCCAGCAGCGTAGGTATGGGAGCTACGTGGGAGCTGTTTTTT
.,.,TRBV20-1,TRBJ2-7,CSATTNSALDYEQYF,TGCAGTGCAACAACCAACTCGGCCCTGGATTACGAGCAGTACTTC
.,.,TRBV20-1,TRBJ1-1,CSAKRSGSPIPNTEAFF,TGCAGTGCTAAAAGATCAGGGTCTCCGATCCCGAACACTGAAGCTTTCTTT
.,.,TRBV5-1,TRBJ2-3,CASSNQQGSTDTQYF,TGCGCCAGCAGCAACCAACAGGGAAGCACAGATACGCAGTATTTT
TRBD2,.,TRBV3-1,TRBJ2-2,CASSQITGLAGGTNTGELFF,TGTGCCAGCAGCCAGATTACGGGACTAGCGGGGGGCACGAACACCGGGGAGCTGTTTTTT
TRBD1,.,TRBV6-5,TRBJ1-2,CASSEQTGSYGYTF,TGTGCCAGCAGTGAACAGACAGGGTCCTATGGCTACACCTTC